Described below is a single T cell receptor (beta chain) sequence and its context. Its antigen is unknown. The source of the sample is a study of cytomegalovirus exposure and HLA in healthy donors. About the research overall: Early release data held 85 million or so unique TCRs from HLA-typed donors. The study's findings and limits: Links to common viral pathogens appeared, in a later analysis, for several of the most significant clusters. Prediction of most subjects' HLA-A and HLA-B alleles by TCR beta sequences was reportedly accurate.

Trimming cost V 6 bases and J 5 bases, with 10 bases left between them. The V gene's germline CDR1 is MNHNS and CDR2 SASEGT. The CDR3 runs to 12 residues. Primers for the PCR totalled 60 Vbeta and 13 Jbeta. TCRdb's table, derived via immunoSEQ multiplex PCR, lists solely in-frame clones and lacks some. The sample includes approximately 190,000 clones, roughly 70% of them seen just once. Donors were ostensibly healthy at sampling, although undocumented immune exposures were probable. Sequenced input: PBMCs. This TCR derives from a woman under 40 in good health and CMV-seronegative. The gene calls are TRBV6-1 and TRBJ2-5, with D maybe TRBD2 (6 bases). This chain's CDR3 is CASSLATETQYF. CDR3 coding DNA: TGTGCCAGCAGCCTAGCGACGGAGACCCAGTACTTC.